These 9 T cell receptor beta chains were sequenced from one sample in a study of neurological immune-mediated disorders. Time point denoted: technical triplicate 3. TCRdb re-derived calls from the 5' RACE reads in MiXCR, one entry per CDR3 protein. The sample has some 30,000 distinct CDR3 sequences; roughly a sixth are singletons. Source material: CD4+ T cells from blood. These receptors originate from a female donor with HTLV-1-associated myelopathy (HAM/TSP).

This clonotype was picked up many times. This rearrangement joins TRBV6-6 to TRBJ1-5, with D possibly TRBD1 on 6 matching bases. V dropped 6 bases and J dropped 6 bases, with 18 bases sitting between them. The germline gives CDR1 MNHNY, CDR2 SVGAGI (reference sequence). This CDR3 is built from 15 residues. CDR3 protein: CASSRTTGSGQPQHF. The CDR3 nucleotides read TGTGCCAGCAGCAGAACAACAGGGAGCGGTCAGCCCCAGCATTTT.

In this sample, this clonotype turned up many times. The chain carries TRBV7-9 and TRBJ1-1; a weak D match, TRBD1 (5 bases). The CDR3 runs to 16 residues. The V gene lost 0 bases and the J gene lost 0 bases, with 11 bases spanning the gap. Germline loops: CDR1 SEHNR, CDR2 FQNEAQ (reference sequence). The CDR3 here is CASSLAGVSMNTEAFF. In DNA form, the CDR3 reads TGTGCCAGCAGCTTAGCAGGGGTCAGCATGAACACTGAAGCTTTCTTT.

V gene TRBV4-2 combines with J gene TRBJ1-5; D unresolved. CDR1 is LGHNA and CDR2 is YNFKEQ in the germline V gene. The CDR3 loop spans 14 amino acids. Trimming removed 3 bases at V and 0 bases at J, with 6 bases between. In DNA form, the CDR3 reads TGTGCCAGCAGCCAGAGTGATAGCAATCAGCCCCAGCATTTT. Protein sequence: CASSQSDSNQPQHF.

This clonotype came up many times. The rearrangement uses TRBV20-1 and TRBJ2-1, with 8 bases fitting TRBD2. V was pared by 2 bases and J by 8 bases, with 11 bases of the junction left unmatched. Germline V gene lookup returns CDR1 DFQATT and CDR2 SNEGSKA (reference sequence). This CDR3 contains 15 residues. CDR3 protein: CSARTPGLVSDEQFF. The CDR3 bases are TGCAGTGCTAGAACCCCGGGACTAGTGTCCGATGAGCAGTTCTTC.

This clonotype was detected many times. The rearrangement links TRBV4-3 to TRBJ2-2, with a possible D match to TRBD1 (6 bases). The germline gives CDR1 LGHNA, CDR2 YSLEER. There are 18 residues in the CDR3. Trimming stripped 0 bases from V and 2 bases from J, with 16 bases between. CDR3 residues: CASSQDPWGHLNTGELFF. The CDR3 region has the DNA TGCGCCAGCAGCCAAGATCCATGGGGACACCTTAACACCGGGGAGCTGTTTTTT.

This clonotype was seen at least ten times. The chain has TRBV6-2 or TRBV6-3 and TRBJ1-5; possibly TRBD1 for D (6 bases). Germline-derived CDR1 and CDR2 are MNHEY and SVGEGT. Trimming stripped 4 bases from V and 7 bases from J, with 8 bases between. The CDR3 sequence is 12 residues long. CDR3 residues: CASSSQGQPQHF. As DNA, the CDR3 is TGTGCCAGCAGTTCCCAGGGGCAGCCCCAGCATTTT.

V gene TRBV25-1 combines with J gene TRBJ2-1, with TRBD2 as a possible D gene (5 bases). Germline V CDR1 and CDR2: MGHDK, SYGVNS. Trimming pared 8 bases from V and 10 bases from J, leaving 6 bases between. The CDR3 is 9 residues long. The CDR3 DNA reads as TGTGCCAGCGGCGGGGAGCAGTTCTTC. Protein: CASGGEQFF.

This clonotype has a count of ten or more. The chain's CDR3 is CASSFLRQYTGELFF. In DNA form, the CDR3 reads TGTGCCAGCAGTTTTCTACGACAGTACACCGGGGAGCTGTTTTTT. This chain connects TRBV12-3 or TRBV12-4 to TRBJ2-2; a weak D match, TRBD1 (5 bases). This CDR3 contains 15 residues. V lost 3 bases and J lost 3, with 11 bases in between.

This clonotype was observed many times. The CDR3 nucleotides read TGTGCCAGCAGCCTGGACTATATGGCAGATACGCAGTATTTT. Residues: CASSLDYMADTQYF. The chain joins TRBV6-2 or TRBV6-3 to TRBJ2-3; maybe TRBD2 (6 bases). Trimming removed 6 bases at V and 4 bases at J, with 14 bases between. CDR1 is MNHEY, CDR2 SVGEGT, per germline. The CDR3 covers 14 residues.